A single sample is the source of the 8 T cell receptor beta chains below, sequenced in a study of T cell repertoires in cytomegalovirus infection. Via MiXCR, TCRdb re-called the reads, giving one row per CDR3 protein. The table records fewer than 200,000 distinct CDR3 sequences, about 21% of them present only once. The specimen was PBMCs. The source is a human donor in good health (CMV status not recorded). Some clones in this sample may be carry-over from other donors' samples.

The chain carries TRBV6-5 and TRBJ2-1, with 10 bases that match TRBD2. V was clipped by 6 bases and J by 9 bases; unmatched bases: 8. The CDR3 is 14 amino acids. CDR1 is MNHEY, CDR2 SVGAGI, per germline. The CDR3 region is CASRLAGKGSEQFF. DNA of the CDR3: TGTGCCAGCAGACTAGCGGGAAAAGGTAGTGAGCAGTTCTTC.

In its sample, this clonotype was seen many times. The J gene is TRBJ1-2, the V gene TRBV7-2; D uncertain. The V end was cut by 4 bases, the J end by 4 bases, with 10 bases between. Germline CDR1 reads SGHTA; CDR2 reads FQGNSA. This CDR3 has 13 amino acids. CDR3 in amino acids: CASSSPDGYGYTF. CDR3 bases: TGTGCCAGCAGCTCACCTGACGGCTATGGCTACACCTTC.

This clonotype was seen a few times. The chain carries TRBV20-1 and TRBJ2-4; D might be TRBD2 (6 bases). CDR1 DFQATT and CDR2 SNEGSKA come from the germline V gene (reference sequence). V lost 4 bases, J lost 8 bases, and 18 bases lay in between. The CDR3 runs 14 residues. The CDR3 here is CSAITLTSFDIQYF. The CDR3 coding sequence is TGCAGTGCTATAACCCTGACTAGTTTTGACATTCAGTACTTC.

This clonotype has a handful of counts. DNA for the CDR3: TGTGCCTGGAGAGAGGGACTGGCAAAAGCCATTCAGTACTTC. It encodes CAWREGLAKAIQYF. J is TRBJ2-4 and V is TRBV30, with TRBD2 as a possible D gene (6 bases). This CDR3 region has 14 residues. The ends were cut back, 3 bases at V and 9 bases at J, with 18 bases in the middle. Looked up from germline, CDR1 is GTSNPN and CDR2 is SVGIG (reference sequence).

The rearrangement uses TRBV11-2 and TRBJ2-1; perhaps TRBD2 as D (6 bases). This CDR3 region has 14 residues. Per the germline V gene, CDR1 is SGHAT and CDR2 is FQNNGV. V lost 5 bases and J lost 6, with 14 bases in between. The CDR3 DNA reads TGTGCCAGCAGCCCCCCGGGACTTCTCAATGAGCAGTTCTTC. Its translation is CASSPPGLLNEQFF.

The sample holds a few counts of this clonotype. The J gene is TRBJ2-7, the V gene TRBV4-1, with TRBD2 as a possible D gene (5 bases). The CDR3 contains 13 residues. Deletions cut 3 bases from V and 7 bases from J, with 13 bases between. Germline loops: CDR1 MGHRA, CDR2 YSYEKL. The CDR3 reads CASSHPGVGEQYF. In DNA form, the CDR3 reads TGCGCCAGCAGCCATCCCGGGGTTGGAGAGCAGTACTTC.

CDR3 bases: TGTGCCAGCGAGAACACCGGGGAGCTGTTTTTT. It specifies CASENTGELFF. This sequence joins TRBV5-6 and TRBJ2-2; the D is unclear. V lost 7 bases and J 1 base, leaving 2 bases between the germline ends. This CDR3 comprises 11 residues. Germline V lookup: CDR1 SGHDT, CDR2 YYEEEE.

This clonotype appeared a few times. This sequence joins TRBV19 and TRBJ2-3; 9 nucleotides agree with TRBD2. Germline V gives CDR1 LNHDA, CDR2 SQIVND (reference sequence). With V trimmed by 2 bases and J by 1 base, 4 bases remained unmatched. The CDR3 sequence is 16 residues long. The DNA for the CDR3 is TGTGCCAGTAGTATATCTAGCGGGACACGCACAGATACGCAGTATTTT. Amino acids: CASSISSGTRTDTQYF.